The sequence of this T cell receptor beta chain was determined in a study of blood T cell repertoires in COVID-19. The junction had 6 bases not matched to a gene; V was cut back by 6 bases and J by 3 bases. Germline V CDR1 and CDR2: MNHNY, SVGAGI (reference sequence). CDR3 length: 14 residues. The table came from immunoSEQ multiplex PCR; TCRdb's copy has only in-frame clones and leaves some out. This repertoire shows about 250,000 clones, around three quarters found once; its top ten account for 2.5% to 4%. The specimen sequenced was peripheral blood. The chain uses TRBV6-6 and TRBJ1-2; 8 bases are shared with TRBD1. This receptor was obtained from a woman at least 80 years old with acute or convalescent COVID-19. In DNA form, the CDR3 reads TGTGCCAGCAGCGACTCAGGGGGCGACTATGGCTACACCTTC. It codes for CASSDSGGDYGYTF.